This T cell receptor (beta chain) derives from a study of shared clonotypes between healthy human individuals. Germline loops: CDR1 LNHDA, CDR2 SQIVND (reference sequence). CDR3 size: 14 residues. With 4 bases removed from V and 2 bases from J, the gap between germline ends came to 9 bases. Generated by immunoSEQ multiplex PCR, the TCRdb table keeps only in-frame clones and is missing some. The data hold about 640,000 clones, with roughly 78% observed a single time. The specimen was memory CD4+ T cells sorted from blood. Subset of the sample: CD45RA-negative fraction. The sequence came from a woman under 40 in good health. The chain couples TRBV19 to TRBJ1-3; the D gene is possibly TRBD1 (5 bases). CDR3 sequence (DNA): TGTGCCAGTAGTAAGGGGACGGCTGGAAACACCATATATTTT. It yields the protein CASSKGTAGNTIYF.